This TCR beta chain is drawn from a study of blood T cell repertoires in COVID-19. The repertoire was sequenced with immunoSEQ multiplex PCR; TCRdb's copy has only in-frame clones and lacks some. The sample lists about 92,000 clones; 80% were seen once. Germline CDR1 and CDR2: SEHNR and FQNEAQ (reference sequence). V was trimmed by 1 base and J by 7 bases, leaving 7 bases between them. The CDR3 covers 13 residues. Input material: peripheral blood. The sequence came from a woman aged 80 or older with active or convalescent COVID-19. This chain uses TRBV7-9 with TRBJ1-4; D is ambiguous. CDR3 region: CASSLVTGEKLFF. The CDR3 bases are TGTGCCAGCAGCTTAGTAACGGGTGAAAAACTGTTTTTT.